The T cell receptor (beta chain) described here comes from a study of shared clonotypes between healthy human individuals. The table came from immunoSEQ multiplex PCR; TCRdb's copy has only in-frame clones and leaves some out. The repertoire holds about 2.1 million clones, with 90% to 95% as singletons. The naive CD8 fraction comprised CD45RO-negative cells positively selected for CCR7 and excluded terminally differentiated effector memory CD45RA+ cells. To note about this clone: An end of the junction does not agree with germline; a read error may underlie this. Other nucleotide sequences from this sample produce the same CDR3.

This receptor was obtained from a man aged 18 to 35 in good health. Some clones in this sample may be carry-over from other donors' samples. The material sequenced was naive CD8+ T cells from PBMCs.

The CDR3 sequence: CASSPFRISNTGELFF. CDR3 DNA sequence: TGTGCCAGCTCACCATTTAGAATCTCGAACACCGGAGAGCTGTTTTTT. This sequence joins TRBV18 and TRBJ2-2; no firm D call. From germline, CDR1 is KGHSH and CDR2 LQKENI. The CDR3 loop spans 16 amino acids.